Listed here are 20 T cell receptor beta chains from one sample, sequenced in a study of cytomegalovirus exposure and HLA in healthy donors. TCRdb's table, derived via immunoSEQ multiplex PCR, lists solely in-frame clones and lacks some. The table lists 200,000 to 250,000 clones, about 90% of them singletons. Specimen: PBMCs. The receptors were gathered from a woman aged 18-30 years in good health and CMV-seronegative.

The V and J genes are TRBV7-2 and TRBJ1-5, with D unresolved. This CDR3 spans 15 amino acids. V was cut by 5 bases and J by 3 bases, with 14 bases left in between. From germline, CDR1 is SGHTA and CDR2 FQGNSA. The CDR3 DNA reads TGTGCCAGCAGCCGAGTCCCACAGTACAATCAGCCCCAGCATTTT. Translating it yields CASSRVPQYNQPQHF.

The chain employs TRBV21-1 and TRBJ1-1; the table assigns TRBD1, which was not confirmed against the DNA. TRBV21-1 corresponds to a pseudogene. The CDR3 consists of 16 residues. CDR3 in amino acids: CASSNRDRGQDTEAFF. Here the CDR3 DNA reads TGTGCCAGCAGCAACCGGGACAGGGGGCAGGACACTGAAGCTTTCTTT.

The V gene is TRBV28, the J gene TRBJ2-3, with a weak D call TRBD2 (6 bases). The germline V and J ends were trimmed by 5 bases and 4 bases, with 28 bases remaining between them. The CDR3 totals 19 residues. Germline CDR1 is MDHEN and CDR2 is SYDVKM. The CDR3 DNA reads as TGTGCCAGCAGTGGGACCGGGGGTGGGTTATGGGCAAAGGCAGATACGCAGTATTTT. It translates to CASSGTGGGLWAKADTQYF.

The chain uses TRBV6-6 and TRBJ2-3, with a tentative D call TRBD1 (6 bases). CDR3 length equals 14 residues. Looked up from germline, CDR1 is MNHNY and CDR2 is SVGAGI (reference sequence). V was trimmed by 2 bases and J by 6 bases, leaving 12 bases between them. CDR3 in DNA: TGTGCCAGCAGTTACACAGGTGGGGGCGATACGCAGTATTTT. It codes for CASSYTGGGDTQYF.

The chain is built from TRBV6-5 and TRBJ2-7; TRBD1 matches 7 bases. The V and J ends lost 6 bases and 0 bases, in that order; junction bases with no gene match: 8. This CDR3 spans 15 amino acids. CDR1 is MNHEY and CDR2 is SVGAGI in the germline V gene. The CDR3 here is CASSQGQVLSYEQYF. The CDR3 nucleotides read TGTGCCAGCAGCCAAGGACAGGTCCTCTCCTACGAGCAGTACTTC.

The chain has TRBV27 and TRBJ2-7; TRBD1 might be the D (6 bases). V was clipped by 5 bases and J by 3 bases, with 17 bases between them. CDR1 and CDR2 (germline): MNHEY, SMNVEV (reference sequence). The CDR3 totals 15 residues. CDR3 sequence reads: CASSPQTGAIYEQYF. CDR3 DNA sequence: TGTGCCAGCAGTCCCCAGACAGGAGCTATCTACGAGCAGTACTTC.

The chain links TRBV2 to TRBJ1-5; D may be TRBD1 (5 bases). CDR1 and CDR2 from the germline V gene are SNHLY and FYNNEI. The length of the CDR3 is 14 residues. V was clipped by 4 bases and J by 4 bases, with 11 bases between them. The CDR3 loop is CASSGMGGNQPQHF. DNA for the CDR3: TGTGCCAGCAGTGGGATGGGGGGGAATCAGCCCCAGCATTTT.

The chain employs TRBV5-1 and TRBJ2-5, with D maybe TRBD1 (6 bases). The germline V gene has CDR1 SGHRS and CDR2 YFSETQ. This CDR3 has 14 amino acids. Trimming cost V 3 bases and J 2 bases, with 11 bases left between them. CDR3 in DNA: TGCGCCAGCAGCTGGGGACAACCTCAAGAGACCCAGTACTTC. Protein sequence: CASSWGQPQETQYF.

The chain is built from TRBV6-1 and TRBJ2-7, with 9 bases aligning to TRBD2. The CDR3 is 13 residues long. Germline assignment: CDR1 MNHNS and CDR2 SASEGT. Germline trimming cut 6 bases from V and 6 bases from J; bases unmatched to any gene: 6. CDR3 bases: TGTGCCAGCAGGACTAGCGGCTCGACCGAGCAGTACTTC. Translation gives CASRTSGSTEQYF.

This clone came up once. The chain recombines TRBV6-1 with TRBJ1-5; D ambiguous. The germline V and J ends were trimmed by 1 base and 9 bases, with 16 bases remaining between them. The germline V gene encodes CDR1 MNHNS and CDR2 SASEGT. The CDR3 has 15 residues. The CDR3 reads CASSEEVIGFRPQHF. CDR3 DNA sequence: TGTGCCAGCAGTGAAGAAGTTATCGGGTTTCGGCCCCAGCATTTT.

In its sample, this clone was seen once. This sequence joins TRBV7-9 and TRBJ2-2; 10 bases map to TRBD2. The germline gives CDR1 SEHNR, CDR2 FQNEAQ (reference sequence). There are 16 residues in the CDR3. With 5 bases clipped from V and 5 bases from J, the junction kept 8 bases outside the gene matches. The CDR3 here is CASSGPSGSYTGELFF. The CDR3 nucleotides read TGTGCCAGCAGCGGACCTAGCGGGAGTTATACCGGGGAGCTGTTTTTT. The complete variable domain, with remaining parts taken from reference TRBV7-9 and TRBJ2-2, reads DTGVSQNPRHKITKRGQNVTFRCDPISEHNRLYWYRQTLGQGPEFLTYFQNEAQLEKSRLLSDRFSAERPKGSFSTLEIQRTEQGDSAMYLCASSGPSGSYTGELFFGEGSRLTVL.

The rearrangement uses TRBV5-1 and TRBJ2-1, with 16 bases matching TRBD2. The CDR3 has 18 amino acids. V trimming: 2 bases; J trimming: 3 bases; junction bases outside the gene matches: 5. Looked up from germline, CDR1 is SGHRS and CDR2 is YFSETQ. Here the CDR3 DNA reads TGCGCCAGCAGCTTCCCTGGGACTAGCGGGAGGGTCTACAATGAGCAGTTCTTC. It encodes CASSFPGTSGRVYNEQFF.

The chain carries TRBV5-4 and TRBJ2-5, with 8 bases aligning to TRBD2. Trimming removed 2 bases from V and 2 bases from J; junction bases left unmatched: 11. The CDR3 covers 17 residues. The germline CDR1 and CDR2 sequences are SGHNT and YYREEE (reference sequence). The CDR3 spells CASSFLGWREVQETQYF. The CDR3 region has the DNA TGTGCCAGCAGCTTTTTGGGGTGGCGGGAGGTTCAAGAGACCCAGTACTTC.

The CDR3 DNA follows: TGTGCCAGCAGTTTCGGAGGGGTGGAGCACTATGGCTACACCTTC. Encoded protein: CASSFGGVEHYGYTF. V usage is TRBV27 and J usage is TRBJ1-2; tentatively, D is TRBD1 (5 bases). This CDR3 has 15 amino acids. In germline, CDR1 is MNHEY, CDR2 SMNVEV (reference sequence). Trimming removed 3 bases at V and 3 bases at J, with 14 bases between.

This rearrangement joins TRBV10-3 to TRBJ2-5, with D tentatively TRBD2 (6 bases). The V end lost 10 bases, the J end lost 2 bases, and 20 bases lay between the germline ends. CDR3 length: 15 amino acids. Germline CDR1 reads ENHRY; CDR2 reads SYGVKD. The CDR3 is CATRPSGTLQETQYF. CDR3 DNA: TGTGCCACCCGGCCTTCCGGGACTCTACAAGAGACCCAGTACTTC.

This chain connects TRBV19 to TRBJ1-2, with D uncertain. Germline lookup yields CDR1 LNHDA and CDR2 SQIVND (reference sequence). The CDR3 covers 13 residues. The V end lost 8 bases, the J end lost 6 bases, and 16 bases lay between the germline ends. The CDR3 sequence is CASSPGGPDGYTF. Written as DNA, the CDR3 is TGTGCCAGTTCCCCCGGAGGCCCAGATGGCTACACCTTC.

This clone was detected a few times. The chain employs TRBV27 and TRBJ1-1, with D possibly being TRBD1 (5 bases). This CDR3 region has 18 residues. Germline V gene lookup returns CDR1 MNHEY and CDR2 SMNVEV (reference sequence). Trimming took off 5 bases at V and 2 bases at J, with 24 bases between the two ends. The DNA for the CDR3 is TGTGCCAGCAGTACAAACAGGTTCGGGTTCTTTGGTAACACTGAAGCTTTCTTT. Amino acids: CASSTNRFGFFGNTEAFF.

The chain uses TRBV19 and TRBJ2-7; no clear D. CDR3 length equals 13 residues. The germline V and J ends were trimmed by 0 bases and 5 bases, with 8 bases remaining between them. Per germline, CDR1 LNHDA and CDR2 SQIVND (reference sequence). CDR3 in DNA: TGTGCCAGTAGTATAGACCACTATAACGAGCAGTACTTC. This codes for CASSIDHYNEQYF.

J is TRBJ2-5 and V is TRBV5-6, with TRBD2 matching 10 bases. The J segment lost 5 bases and the V segment lost 4 bases, leaving 8 bases of the junction unmatched. CDR1 SGHDT and CDR2 YYEEEE come from the germline V gene. The CDR3 is 15 residues long. The CDR3 reads CASSLGGTSEETQYF. The DNA for the CDR3 is TGTGCCAGCAGCCTCGGAGGGACTAGCGAGGAGACCCAGTACTTC.

The V call is TRBV7-9, the J call TRBJ2-7; 11 bases agree with TRBD2. The V and J ends lost 3 bases and 3 bases, in that order; junction bases with no gene match: 1. The CDR3 totals 14 residues. The germline gives CDR1 SEHNR, CDR2 FQNEAQ (reference sequence). The chain's CDR3 is CASSFGTSGYEQYF. CDR3 DNA sequence: TGTGCCAGCAGCTTCGGGACTAGCGGCTACGAGCAGTACTTC.